Listed below are T cell receptor beta chains from one sample, sequenced in a study of T cells expressing NK-cell markers. No DNA is given; TCRdb re-called the 5' RACE reads and lists each CDR3 protein once. The sample includes about 190,000 distinct CDR3 sequences. Sequenced material: blood T cells: a sorted CD56 or NKG2C T cell subset, CD4+ or CD8+ T cells, or bulk PBMC T cells (not recorded which). All receptors come from a man aged 18 to 70 in good health. CDR3s include the opening cysteine and the closing phenylalanine or tryptophan. Each record gives: V gene, J gene, CDR3 protein.

v_gene: TRBV5-6; j_gene: TRBJ2-5; CDR3aa: CASSLYAGETQYF
v_gene: TRBV28; j_gene: TRBJ1-5; CDR3aa: CASSLSGQGPAQHF
v_gene: TRBV5-6; j_gene: TRBJ2-1; CDR3aa: CASSWARLVLWTDEQFF
v_gene: TRBV11-2; j_gene: TRBJ1-2; CDR3aa: CASSLLEGQGRDGYTF
v_gene: TRBV5-4; j_gene: TRBJ2-7; CDR3aa: CASSRDRSSYEQYF
v_gene: TRBV4-1; j_gene: TRBJ1-6; CDR3aa: CASSQDGGQGHYNSPLHF
v_gene: TRBV25-1; j_gene: TRBJ1-1; CDR3aa: CASSVGTYPTEAFF
v_gene: TRBV11-2; j_gene: TRBJ2-5; CDR3aa: CASSLDASGGALETQYF
v_gene: TRBV12-3/TRBV12-4; j_gene: TRBJ2-5; CDR3aa: CASSNDRGFGTQYF
v_gene: TRBV2; j_gene: TRBJ2-6; CDR3aa: CASSESGTGGNPSGANVLTF
v_gene: TRBV7-2; j_gene: TRBJ2-2; CDR3aa: CASSLAGGGYRTNTGELFF
v_gene: TRBV20-1; j_gene: TRBJ2-1; CDR3aa: CSVPRGVSYNEQFF
v_gene: TRBV5-5; j_gene: TRBJ1-5; CDR3aa: CASSLGAGAQPQHF
v_gene: TRBV3-1; j_gene: TRBJ2-5; CDR3aa: CASSQDVWSGARQETQYF
v_gene: TRBV6-1; j_gene: TRBJ2-3; CDR3aa: CASSEDIRTDTQYF
v_gene: TRBV2; j_gene: TRBJ1-2; CDR3aa: CASSETGTPNYGYTF
v_gene: TRBV28; j_gene: TRBJ2-5; CDR3aa: CASRQAEMYQETQYF
v_gene: TRBV6-5; j_gene: TRBJ1-1; CDR3aa: CASTYGAAMNTEAFF
v_gene: TRBV11-2; j_gene: TRBJ1-4; CDR3aa: CASSLNTGTGHEKLFF
v_gene: TRBV12-3/TRBV12-4; j_gene: TRBJ1-2; CDR3aa: CASATPYYGYTF
v_gene: TRBV2; j_gene: TRBJ1-1; CDR3aa: CASPRGDRIMNTEAFF
v_gene: TRBV27; j_gene: TRBJ2-1; CDR3aa: CASSFGGPGEQFF
v_gene: TRBV6-1; j_gene: TRBJ2-1; CDR3aa: CASSSGGEDNEQFF
v_gene: TRBV29-1; j_gene: TRBJ2-5; CDR3aa: CSVPRTGGSGQETQYF
v_gene: TRBV5-5; j_gene: TRBJ1-1; CDR3aa: CASSPTAGTEAFF
v_gene: TRBV28; j_gene: TRBJ2-1; CDR3aa: CASRDSNYNEQFF
v_gene: TRBV2; j_gene: TRBJ2-1; CDR3aa: CASSPGGGGLYNEQFF
v_gene: TRBV20-1; j_gene: TRBJ2-1; CDR3aa: CSAMFGGQGLFEQFF
v_gene: TRBV5-1; j_gene: TRBJ2-3; CDR3aa: CASSLLGSGVNTQYF
v_gene: TRBV18; j_gene: TRBJ2-7; CDR3aa: CASSPRDREYGEQYF
v_gene: TRBV4-1; j_gene: TRBJ2-1; CDR3aa: CASSQESGGANGQFF
v_gene: TRBV15; j_gene: TRBJ2-5; CDR3aa: CATSIDRGRGIQETQYF
v_gene: TRBV9; j_gene: TRBJ2-1; CDR3aa: CASSVSGGSYNEQFF
v_gene: TRBV5-1; j_gene: TRBJ2-2; CDR3aa: CASRGDPTTGNTGELFF
v_gene: TRBV12-3/TRBV12-4; j_gene: TRBJ2-4; CDR3aa: CASSLARVNIQYF
v_gene: TRBV5-6; j_gene: TRBJ2-7; CDR3aa: CASSYLLLLPYEQYF
v_gene: TRBV5-8; j_gene: TRBJ2-5; CDR3aa: CASSLDLAGGPETQYF
v_gene: TRBV7-2; j_gene: TRBJ1-4; CDR3aa: CASSPGIIREKLFF
v_gene: TRBV19; j_gene: TRBJ1-1; CDR3aa: CASSHSRGRTVRGAEAFF
v_gene: TRBV12-3/TRBV12-4; j_gene: TRBJ2-5; CDR3aa: CASSLSFGEGRETQYF
v_gene: TRBV29-1; j_gene: TRBJ1-3; CDR3aa: CSVEDLQSSGNTIYF
v_gene: TRBV12-3/TRBV12-4; j_gene: TRBJ2-1; CDR3aa: CASSEDREHNEQFF
v_gene: TRBV18; j_gene: TRBJ2-7; CDR3aa: CASSPGPYEQYF
v_gene: TRBV9; j_gene: TRBJ2-3; CDR3aa: CASSSGWVADTQYF
v_gene: TRBV6-1; j_gene: TRBJ2-5; CDR3aa: CASRELVSSSETQYF
v_gene: TRBV6-1; j_gene: TRBJ2-5; CDR3aa: CASSDHDRAGETQYF
v_gene: TRBV30; j_gene: TRBJ2-7; CDR3aa: CAWSVAGGAYEQYF
v_gene: TRBV19; j_gene: TRBJ2-7; CDR3aa: CASSASGTGIEQYF
v_gene: TRBV7-8; j_gene: TRBJ1-2; CDR3aa: CASSYTPITDDHQNYGYTF
v_gene: TRBV5-1; j_gene: TRBJ2-5; CDR3aa: CASSDLTTGYGETQYF
v_gene: TRBV9; j_gene: TRBJ1-1; CDR3aa: CASSVDRGTNTEAFF
v_gene: TRBV11-1; j_gene: TRBJ1-4; CDR3aa: CASSRGDSLYATNEKLFF
v_gene: TRBV15; j_gene: TRBJ1-2; CDR3aa: CATSSFGRTQDGYTF
v_gene: TRBV12-3/TRBV12-4; j_gene: TRBJ2-1; CDR3aa: CASKFRAVGNEQFF
v_gene: TRBV29-1; j_gene: TRBJ2-7; CDR3aa: CSAGGGLSYEQYF
v_gene: TRBV6-5; j_gene: TRBJ2-1; CDR3aa: CASSYSGLAAYNEQFF